This entry lists 24 T cell receptor beta chains sequenced from one sample in a study of cytomegalovirus exposure and HLA in healthy donors. The PCR employed 60 Vbeta primers together with 13 Jbeta primers. The protocol was immunoSEQ multiplex PCR, while the TCRdb copy is restricted to in-frame clones and leaves out a portion. Here the sample spans roughly 180,000 clones, 82% being singletons. The specimen sequenced was PBMCs. The receptors derive from a man in his forties in good health and CMV-seronegative.

The J gene is TRBJ2-7, the V gene TRBV4-3; D may be TRBD1 (5 bases). V was shortened by 4 bases and J by 2 bases, with 12 bases between the two germline ends. The CDR3 spans 14 residues. Germline V gene lookup returns CDR1 LGHNA and CDR2 YSLEER. The chain's CDR3 is CASSRHAGTYEQYF. The CDR3 DNA sequence: TGCGCCAGCAGCCGCCATGCAGGGACCTACGAGCAGTACTTC.

The chain has TRBV27 and TRBJ1-1, with a tentative D call TRBD1 (6 bases). Germline V gene data show CDR1 as MNHEY and CDR2 as SMNVEV (reference sequence). Trimming left V 4 bases short and J 6 bases short, with 21 bases between. This CDR3 comprises 16 residues. The CDR3 is CASSSTVYRVIPEAFF. In nucleotides, the CDR3 is TGTGCCAGCAGTTCGACAGTTTACAGGGTCATCCCTGAAGCTTTCTTT.

This rearrangement joins TRBV30 to TRBJ1-1; D is perhaps TRBD1 (5 bases). Germline V gene sequence: CDR1 GTSNPN, CDR2 SVGIG (reference sequence). Trimming shortened V by 1 base and J by 7 bases, and 10 bases separated the two germline ends. The CDR3 consists of 12 residues. The CDR3 protein is CAWSGGGGEAFF. The DNA for the CDR3 is TGTGCCTGGAGTGGCGGGGGGGGTGAAGCTTTCTTT. The full variable domain, in which reference TRBV30 and TRBJ1-1 provide the parts outside the CDR3, is SQTIHQWPATLVQPVGSPLSLECTVEGTSNPNLYWYRQAAGRGLQLLFYSVGIGQISSEVPQNLSASRPQDRQFILSSKKLLLSDSGFYLCAWSGGGGEAFFGQGTRLTVV.

The V gene is TRBV5-1, the J gene TRBJ1-1; 11 bases match TRBD1. There are 13 residues in the CDR3. The germline CDR1 and CDR2 sequences are SGHRS and YFSETQ. Losses at the gene ends were 5 bases for V and 4 bases for J; bases not matched to a gene: 1. The CDR3 region is CASRGTGGTEAFF. Written as DNA, the CDR3 is TGCGCCAGCAGGGGGACAGGGGGCACTGAAGCTTTCTTT. Filled out from reference TRBV5-1 and TRBJ1-1, the complete variable domain reads KAGVTQTPRYLIKTRGQQVTLSCSPISGHRSVSWYQQTPGQGLQFLFEYFSETQRNKGNFPGRFSGRQFSNSRSEMNVSTLELGDSALYLCASRGTGGTEAFFGQGTRLTVV.

CDR3 amino acids: CASSAGQGANQPQHF. The CDR3 DNA is TGTGCCAGCAGTGCGGGACAGGGGGCCAATCAGCCCCAGCATTTT. The chain uses TRBV27 and TRBJ1-5, with 12 bases identical to TRBD1. V lost 5 bases and J lost 3; bases outside the gene matches: 2. The CDR3 contains 15 residues. CDR1 is MNHEY and CDR2 is SMNVEV in the germline V gene (reference sequence).

This clone was seen a handful of times. The V and J genes are TRBV28 and TRBJ1-1, with D possibly matching TRBD1 (5 bases). This CDR3 region has 10 residues. V was trimmed by 7 bases and J by 11 bases, leaving 11 bases between them. Germline CDR1 is MDHEN and CDR2 is SYDVKM. The CDR3 nucleotides are TGTGCCAGCACGGGGGGATCGGCTTTCTTT. Translation: CASTGGSAFF.

V gene TRBV7-9 combines with J gene TRBJ2-5; 9 nucleotides line up with TRBD1. Trimming cost V 3 bases and J 5 bases; bases outside gene matches: 4. Germline V gene data show CDR1 as SEHNR and CDR2 as FQNEAQ (reference sequence). The length of the CDR3 is 14 residues. The CDR3 spells CASSFGTGLETQYF. CDR3 bases: TGTGCCAGCAGCTTTGGGACAGGGCTTGAGACCCAGTACTTC.

The chain uses TRBV18 and TRBJ1-4, with D maybe TRBD1 (6 bases). Germline V gene sequence: CDR1 KGHSH, CDR2 LQKENI. This CDR3 has 15 amino acids. With 2 bases removed from V and 7 bases from J, the gap between germline ends came to 14 bases. CDR3 in amino acids: CASSPGQTSGEKLFF. The CDR3 coding sequence is TGTGCCAGCTCACCAGGACAGACGTCTGGTGAAAAACTGTTTTTT.

This sequence joins TRBV27 and TRBJ2-5; 10 nucleotides agree with TRBD2. CDR1 and CDR2 from the germline V gene are MNHEY and SMNVEV (reference sequence). The CDR3 covers 13 residues. V gave up 2 bases and J gave up 9 bases; unmatched junction bases: 3. The CDR3 bases are TGTGCCAGCAGTTTAGAGCGGGAGGGCCCCCAGTACTTC. It yields the protein CASSLEREGPQYF.

The J gene is TRBJ2-7, the V gene TRBV7-2, with 7 bases lining up with TRBD1. The CDR3 totals 14 residues. J was trimmed by 6 bases and V by 4 bases; bases with no gene match: 9. Germline V lookup: CDR1 SGHTA, CDR2 FQGNSA. CDR3 DNA: TGTGCCAGCAGCTATGGACAGGCGACGGGCGAGCAGTACTTC. Residues: CASSYGQATGEQYF.

This clone was picked up a small number of times. This sequence joins TRBV28 and TRBJ2-3; TRBD2 is a possible D gene (7 bases). Trimming removed 6 bases at V and 6 bases at J, with 16 bases between. Germline V CDR1 and CDR2: MDHEN, SYDVKM. The length of the CDR3 is 14 residues. DNA of the CDR3: TGTGCCAGCAGCCTCGGGCGGGGGCGGGATACGCAGTATTTT. It specifies CASSLGRGRDTQYF. The full variable domain, rest sourced from reference TRBV28 and TRBJ2-3, is DVKVTQSSRYLVKRTGEKVFLECVQDMDHENMFWYRQDPGLGLRLIYFSYDVKMKEKGDIPEGYSVSREKKERFSLILESASTNQTSMYLCASSLGRGRDTQYFGPGTRLTVL.

V is TRBV5-1 and J is TRBJ1-1; D is possibly TRBD1 (5 bases). V lost 1 base to trimming and J lost 10 bases, with 20 bases between them. The CDR3 runs to 15 residues. CDR1 is SGHRS and CDR2 is YFSETQ in the germline V gene. CDR3 region: CASSLSAGPWDGAFF. The CDR3 nucleotides are TGCGCCAGCAGCTTGTCGGCGGGGCCTTGGGATGGAGCTTTCTTT.

This clone was observed a few times. The genes are TRBV9 and TRBJ2-1; 7 positions agree with TRBD2. The CDR3 loop spans 15 amino acids. The V gene end was trimmed by 0 bases and the J gene end by 4 bases; junction bases not matched to a gene: 4. CDR1 and CDR2 from the germline V gene are SGDLS and YYNGEE. The CDR3 nucleotides read TGTGCCAGCAGCGTAGAGGCGGGAGTTTACAATGAGCAGTTCTTC. Translated, it gives CASSVEAGVYNEQFF.

In its sample, this clone was seen once. The rearrangement joins TRBV15 to TRBJ1-5; D is unresolved. The germline gives CDR1 LNHNV, CDR2 YYDKDF (reference sequence). This CDR3 comprises 17 residues. The germline V and J ends were trimmed by 0 bases and 1 base, with 13 bases remaining between them. CDR3 DNA: TGTGCCACCAGCAGAGACCCCCGGCCCGGGAGCAATCAGCCCCAGCATTTT. It codes for CATSRDPRPGSNQPQHF. Using reference TRBV15 and TRBJ1-5 for the parts outside the CDR3, the full variable domain is DAMVIQNPRYQVTQFGKPVTLSCSQTLNHNVMYWYQQKSSQAPKLLFHYYDKDFNNEADTPDNFQSRRPNTSFCFLDIRSPGLGDTAMYLCATSRDPRPGSNQPQHFGDGTRLSIL.

V gene TRBV19 combines with J gene TRBJ1-1, with 10 bases matching TRBD1. J gave up 3 bases and V 8 bases, and 9 bases lay outside the gene matches. Germline V gives CDR1 LNHDA, CDR2 SQIVND (reference sequence). This CDR3 comprises 15 residues. As DNA, the CDR3 is TGTGCCAGTCGGACAGGGGGATATGGGGACACTGAAGCTTTCTTT. The encoded protein is CASRTGGYGDTEAFF.

The genes are TRBV2 and TRBJ1-5, with D tentatively TRBD1 (6 bases). The CDR3 covers 15 residues. The germline V gene has CDR1 SNHLY and CDR2 FYNNEI. Trimming left V 5 bases short and J 0 bases short, with 11 bases between. CDR3 loop: CASSSTGNSNQPQHF. The DNA of the CDR3 is TGTGCCAGCAGTTCGACAGGAAATAGCAATCAGCCCCAGCATTTT.

The chain links TRBV5-8 to TRBJ1-5; the match to TRBD1 covers 9 bases. The V and J ends lost 2 bases and 7 bases, in that order; junction bases with no gene match: 7. CDR3 length: 15 residues. CDR1 and CDR2 from the germline V gene are SGHTS and YDEGEE. CDR3 DNA: TGTGCCAGCAGCTTAAACAGGGGGCCAGGGCAGCCCCAGCATTTT. It codes for CASSLNRGPGQPQHF.

The V and J genes are TRBV7-8 and TRBJ1-5; 7 bases line up with TRBD1. This CDR3 is built from 14 residues. Germline CDR1 is SGHVS and CDR2 is FQNEAQ. Unmatched junction bases numbered 1, after V lost 5 bases and J lost 0 bases. In DNA, the CDR3 is TGTGCCAGCAGCCGGACAGGTAGCAATCAGCCCCAGCATTTT. As protein: CASSRTGSNQPQHF. The variable domain in full, with the rest retrieved from reference TRBV7-8 and TRBJ1-5, is GAGVSQSPRYKVAKRGQDVALRCDPISGHVSLFWYQQALGQGPEFLTYFQNEAQLDKSGLPSDRFFAERPEGSVSTLKIQRTQQEDSAVYLCASSRTGSNQPQHFGDGTRLSIL.

This chain joins TRBV5-1 and TRBJ2-1; 7 bases fit TRBD1. This CDR3 has 17 residues. The germline V gene has CDR1 SGHRS and CDR2 YFSETQ. V lost 0 bases, J lost 8 bases, and 14 bases stayed unmatched. CDR3 bases: TGCGCCAGCAGCTTGGGGCAAGGGGGCTCTTGGAACTATGAGCAGTTCTTC. Protein product: CASSLGQGGSWNYEQFF.

The chain carries TRBV6-5 and TRBJ1-4; TRBD1 agrees at 8 bases. The CDR3 spans 15 residues. After removal of 4 bases from V and 7 bases from J, the junction contained 8 bases not matched to a gene. CDR1 is MNHEY, CDR2 SVGAGI, per germline. CDR3 bases: TGTGCCAGCAGTTTCACAGGGGGGAATTCTGAAAAACTGTTTTTT. Amino acid sequence: CASSFTGGNSEKLFF.

The chain joins TRBV7-8 to TRBJ2-3, with D possibly being TRBD2 (6 bases). The CDR3 totals 16 residues. V lost 2 bases to trimming and J lost 2 bases, with 14 bases between them. From germline, CDR1 is SGHVS and CDR2 FQNEAQ. CDR3 coding DNA: TGTGCCAGCAGCTTAACGCGGGGTCGGGACACAGATACGCAGTATTTT. This gives the protein CASSLTRGRDTDTQYF.

The chain recombines TRBV6-6 with TRBJ1-1; D might be TRBD1 (6 bases). V was shortened by 6 bases and J by 3 bases, with 14 bases between the two germline ends. Per the germline V gene, CDR1 is MNHNY and CDR2 is SVGAGI (reference sequence). This CDR3 has 14 amino acids. This chain's CDR3 is CASSRVGGDTEAFF. The CDR3 nucleotides are TGTGCCAGCAGCCGGGTAGGGGGGGACACTGAAGCTTTCTTT.

Points on this clone: Other DNA sequences in the same sample also yield this CDR3. The rearrangement links TRBV18 to TRBJ1-3, with TRBD1 matching 7 bases. The CDR3 is 14 amino acids. V shed 3 bases and J 3 bases; nucleotides not matched to a gene: 2. CDR1 KGHSH and CDR2 LQKENI come from the germline V gene. Written as DNA, the CDR3 is TGTGCCAGCTCACCCGGGACAGTTGGAAACACCATATATTTT. Protein: CASSPGTVGNTIYF.

The V call is TRBV6-5, the J call TRBJ1-2; D gene ambiguous. Trimming took off 0 bases at V and 8 bases at J, with 16 bases between the two ends. Germline V CDR1 and CDR2: MNHEY, SVGAGI. The CDR3 length is 15 residues. CDR3 loop: CASSYSSSQLRGYTF. The CDR3 DNA sequence: TGTGCCAGCAGTTACTCGTCTAGTCAGTTGCGAGGCTACACCTTC.